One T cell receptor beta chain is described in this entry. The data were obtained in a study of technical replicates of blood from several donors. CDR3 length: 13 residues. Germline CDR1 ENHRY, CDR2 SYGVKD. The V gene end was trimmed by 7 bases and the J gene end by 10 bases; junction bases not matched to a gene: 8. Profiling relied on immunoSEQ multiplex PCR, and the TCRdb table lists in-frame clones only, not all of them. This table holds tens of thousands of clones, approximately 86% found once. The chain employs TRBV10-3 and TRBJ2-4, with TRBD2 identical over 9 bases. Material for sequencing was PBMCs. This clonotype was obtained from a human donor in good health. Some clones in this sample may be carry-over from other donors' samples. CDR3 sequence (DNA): TGTGCCATCAACAGCGGGGGGAGTGGGATTCAGTACTTC. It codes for CAINSGGSGIQYF.